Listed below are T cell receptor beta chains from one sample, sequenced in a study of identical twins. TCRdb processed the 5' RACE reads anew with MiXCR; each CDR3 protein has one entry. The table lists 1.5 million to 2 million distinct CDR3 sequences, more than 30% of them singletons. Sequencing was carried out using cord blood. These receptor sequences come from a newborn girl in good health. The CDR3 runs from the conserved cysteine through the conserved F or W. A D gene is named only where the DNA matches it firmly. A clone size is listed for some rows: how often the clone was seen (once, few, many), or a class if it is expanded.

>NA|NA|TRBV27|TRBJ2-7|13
CASRYARAYEQYF
TGTGCCAGCAGGTATGCCCGGGCCTACGAGCAGTACTTC
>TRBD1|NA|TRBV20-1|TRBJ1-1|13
CSASRGTEFQAFF
TGCAGTGCTAGTAGGGGGACAGAGTTTCAAGCTTTCTTT
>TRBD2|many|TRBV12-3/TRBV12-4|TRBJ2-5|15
CASSSTRTSGETQYF
TGTGCCAGCAGTTCCACCCGGACTAGCGGAGAGACCCAGTACTTC
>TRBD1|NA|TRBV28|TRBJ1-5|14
CASRVGQGAQPQHF
TGTGCCAGCAGAGTCGGACAGGGGGCTCAGCCCCAGCATTTT
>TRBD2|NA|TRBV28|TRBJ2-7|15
CASSLAGAVSYEQYF
TGTGCCAGCAGTTTAGCGGGAGCAGTTTCCTACGAGCAGTACTTC
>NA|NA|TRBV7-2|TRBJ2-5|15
CASSFNEYFQETQYF
TGTGCCAGCAGCTTTAACGAATATTTCCAAGAGACCCAGTACTTC
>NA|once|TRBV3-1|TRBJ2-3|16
CASSRPRTGLTDTQYF
TGTGCCAGCAGCCGCCCCAGGACGGGGCTCACAGATACGCAGTATTTT
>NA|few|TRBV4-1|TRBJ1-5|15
CASSPRVISNQPQHF
TGCGCCAGCAGCCCCAGGGTCATTAGCAATCAGCCCCAGCATTTT
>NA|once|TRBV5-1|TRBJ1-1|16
CASSLYPQYMNTEAFF
TGCGCCAGCAGCTTATATCCACAGTACATGAACACTGAAGCTTTCTTT
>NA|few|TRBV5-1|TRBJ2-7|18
CASSFIPAGQTNAYEQYF
TGCGCCAGCAGCTTTATTCCCGCCGGGCAGACTAACGCCTACGAGCAGTACTTC
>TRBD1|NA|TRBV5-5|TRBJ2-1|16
CASSLAGQGFYNEQFF
TGTGCCAGCAGCTTGGCCGGACAGGGGTTCTACAATGAGCAGTTCTTC
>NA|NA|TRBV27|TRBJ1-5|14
CASSLFSADQPQHF
TGTGCCAGCAGTTTATTTTCCGCCGATCAGCCCCAGCATTTT
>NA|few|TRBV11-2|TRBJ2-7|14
CASRRAPGTYEQYF
TGTGCCAGCAGGCGGGCGCCCGGAACCTACGAGCAGTACTTC
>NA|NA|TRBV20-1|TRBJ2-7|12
CSGTRPSYEQYF
TGCAGCGGGACACGGCCTTCCTACGAGCAGTACTTC
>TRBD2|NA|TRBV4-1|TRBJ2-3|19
CASSRTNGKLAGGKDTQYF
TGCGCCAGCAGCCGTACGAATGGAAAACTAGCGGGAGGAAAAGATACGCAGTATTTT
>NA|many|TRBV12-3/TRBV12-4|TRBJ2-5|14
CASSPPFEEETQYF
TGTGCCAGCAGTCCCCCTTTCGAGGAAGAGACCCAGTACTTC